The rows below give T cell receptor beta chains drawn from one sample of a study of regulatory T cells in long-lasting Graves disease. TCRdb reprocessed the multiplex PCR reads with MiXCR, giving one entry per CDR3 protein. The sample lists approximately 400,000 distinct CDR3 sequences, 20% to 25% occurring once. This specimen consisted of peripheral blood mononuclear cells (PBMCs), obtained when the disease was refractory, from a patient treated with antithyroid drugs. Source of these receptors: a woman aged 40 to 50 with Graves disease. The conserved cysteine and the conserved F or W are not part of the CDR3 here. Each record gives: V gene, J gene, clone size, CDR3 protein. Some rows have no size entry. The others give once, few or many, or a class for an expanded clone.

v_gene: TRBV28
j_gene: TRBJ2-5
abundance: many
CDR3aa: ASSLGRYQETQY

v_gene: TRBV20-1
j_gene: TRBJ2-5
abundance: many
CDR3aa: SADVGVRGVETQY

v_gene: TRBV5-1
j_gene: TRBJ2-7
abundance: many
CDR3aa: ASTGTGSYEQY

v_gene: TRBV7-9
j_gene: TRBJ1-3
abundance: NA
CDR3aa: ASSLNKGSGNTIY

v_gene: TRBV2
j_gene: TRBJ2-1
abundance: NA
CDR3aa: ASSGTIYNEQF

v_gene: TRBV29-1
j_gene: TRBJ2-2
abundance: many
CDR3aa: SARESGTGELF

v_gene: TRBV20-1
j_gene: TRBJ2-4
abundance: NA
CDR3aa: SAPGASGIAKNVQY

v_gene: TRBV6-1
j_gene: TRBJ1-1
abundance: many
CDR3aa: ASSPGRGAMSTEAF

v_gene: TRBV11-2
j_gene: TRBJ2-7
abundance: NA
CDR3aa: ASSLAPRGEQY

v_gene: TRBV3-1
j_gene: TRBJ1-2
abundance: many
CDR3aa: ASSQIDRANREGYT

v_gene: TRBV5-1
j_gene: TRBJ2-2
abundance: NA
CDR3aa: ASSLWLAENTGELF

v_gene: TRBV28
j_gene: TRBJ1-2
abundance: many
CDR3aa: ASSLGDYGYT

v_gene: TRBV28
j_gene: TRBJ1-2
abundance: NA
CDR3aa: ASGPEYGYT

v_gene: TRBV19
j_gene: TRBJ2-5
abundance: NA
CDR3aa: ASRKTGGGETQY

v_gene: TRBV28
j_gene: TRBJ1-2
abundance: once
CDR3aa: ASSSDRAYGYT

v_gene: TRBV6-5
j_gene: TRBJ1-1
abundance: many
CDR3aa: ASSYSVRVRAF

v_gene: TRBV20-1
j_gene: TRBJ1-5
abundance: many
CDR3aa: SARAGHSSQPQH

v_gene: TRBV2
j_gene: TRBJ2-1
abundance: many
CDR3aa: ASGGQGDNEQF

v_gene: TRBV10-3
j_gene: TRBJ2-2
abundance: few
CDR3aa: AISESFLGLAGPNTGELF

v_gene: TRBV12-3/TRBV12-4
j_gene: TRBJ1-5
abundance: many
CDR3aa: ASSLDPRLNQPQH

v_gene: TRBV4-1
j_gene: TRBJ2-2
abundance: NA
CDR3aa: ASSQDRGYTGELF

v_gene: TRBV28
j_gene: TRBJ2-5
abundance: many
CDR3aa: ASSLRYYSQPPGTQY

v_gene: TRBV7-9
j_gene: TRBJ2-7
abundance: NA
CDR3aa: ASRTSGSVGEQY

v_gene: TRBV13
j_gene: TRBJ2-7
abundance: NA
CDR3aa: ASSLGTSGHEQY

v_gene: TRBV5-1
j_gene: TRBJ2-3
abundance: once
CDR3aa: ATAWSAVDTQY

v_gene: TRBV12-3/TRBV12-4
j_gene: TRBJ2-2
abundance: many
CDR3aa: ASRDGGRRSNTGELF

v_gene: TRBV11-3
j_gene: TRBJ2-1
abundance: NA
CDR3aa: ASSEDSDNEQF

v_gene: TRBV30
j_gene: TRBJ1-2
abundance: few
CDR3aa: AWTPDRNYGYT

v_gene: TRBV5-5
j_gene: TRBJ2-7
abundance: few
CDR3aa: ASSLAGTPSYEQY

v_gene: TRBV7-9
j_gene: TRBJ1-1
abundance: many
CDR3aa: ASSLLVGTEAF

v_gene: TRBV27
j_gene: TRBJ2-5
abundance: few
CDR3aa: ASSPARTSEETQY

v_gene: TRBV2
j_gene: TRBJ1-1
abundance: many
CDR3aa: ASRRQGGHTEAF

v_gene: TRBV27
j_gene: TRBJ1-2
abundance: NA
CDR3aa: ASSFGPYYGYT

v_gene: TRBV9
j_gene: TRBJ1-2
abundance: NA
CDR3aa: ASSVGRQSGLGGYT

v_gene: TRBV7-9
j_gene: TRBJ2-5
abundance: few
CDR3aa: ASSLLSQETQY

v_gene: TRBV4-1
j_gene: TRBJ1-4
abundance: NA
CDR3aa: ASSRGQGAREKLF

v_gene: TRBV11-2
j_gene: TRBJ2-7
abundance: NA
CDR3aa: ASTFSAGPYEQY